This T cell receptor beta chain stems from a study of cytomegalovirus exposure and HLA in healthy donors. PCR was performed using 60 Vbeta and 13 Jbeta primers. Using immunoSEQ multiplex PCR, the repertoire was profiled, and TCRdb retains in-frame clones only, with some absent. Among some 140,000 clones, roughly 80% were seen once, and the ten largest hold roughly 7.7%. This clone was observed a few times. The source is a young man in good health and CMV-seropositive. The sequenced material came from PBMCs.

The DNA for the CDR3 is TGCGCCAGCAGCCAAGATCAGGGGAGCAATGGCTACACCTTC. This codes for CASSQDQGSNGYTF. The chain uses TRBV4-1 and TRBJ1-2; possible D gene TRBD1, 6 bases. The CDR3 has 14 amino acids. Germline CDR1 MGHRA, CDR2 YSYEKL. V lost 0 bases, J lost 6 bases, and 11 bases lay in between.